Listed below are T cell receptor beta chains from one sample, sequenced in a study of human T cells and chemical hapten exposure. TCRdb processed the RACE reads anew with MiXCR; each CDR3 protein has one entry. Among roughly 48,000 distinct CDR3 sequences listed, approximately 9.9% were seen once. The starting material was whole blood, obtained in connection with sensitization to the hapten diphenylcyclopropenone (DPC). The receptors stem from a woman aged 40 to 55 with alopecia areata. Some clones in this sample may be carry-over from other donors' samples. The CDR3 runs from the conserved cysteine through the conserved F or W. D genes are given only for firm matches. Clone size is not always given. Where it is, it says once, few, many or a class for expanded clones.

cdr3_nt	cdr3_aa	v_call	d_call	clone_size	j_call
TGTGTCAGCAGCTTAGGGATGCGGAACATTCAGTACTTC	CVSSLGMRNIQYF	TRBV7-2	-	-	TRBJ2-4
TGTGCCAGCAGCTTGGATCAGACTGGGGCCAACGTCCTGACTTTC	CASSLDQTGANVLTF	TRBV5-4	-	-	TRBJ2-6
TGCGCCAGCAGCCAAGATGGACGGTCCGGTGAGCAGTTCTTC	CASSQDGRSGEQFF	TRBV4-3	-	-	TRBJ2-1
TGTGCCAGCAGCCCGAGGAGCTCCTACAATGAGCAGTTCTTC	CASSPRSSYNEQFF	TRBV7-9	-	-	TRBJ2-1
TGCAGTGCTAGAATCGGACTCGGGGTTTACGAGCAGTACTTC	CSARIGLGVYEQYF	TRBV20-1	-	few	TRBJ2-7
TGTGCCAGCAGCTCTAGCGGCGCCGGGCAGTTCTTC	CASSSSGAGQFF	TRBV7-9	TRBD2	many	TRBJ2-1
TGTGCCAGCAGCCAAGTCCTGACGCGAAGTCCCGGGGAGCTGTTTTTT	CASSQVLTRSPGELFF	TRBV3-1	-	-	TRBJ2-2
TGTGCCTGGAGCCCCCGGGGGCTAGCAGGATACCAAGAGACCCAGTACTTC	CAWSPRGLAGYQETQYF	TRBV30	-	many	TRBJ2-5
TGTGCCAGCAGCTGGGTCACCGGGGAGCTGTTTTTT	CASSWVTGELFF	TRBV7-9	-	few	TRBJ2-2
TGTGCCAGCAGCCGTCTGAGGGCAGGTGACAACACCGGGGAGCTGTTTTTT	CASSRLRAGDNTGELFF	TRBV7-9	-	few	TRBJ2-2
TGTGCCAGCAGCCAGACGAGGGAAAAACTGTTTTTT	CASSQTREKLFF	TRBV14	-	many	TRBJ1-4
TGTGCTAGTGGTTCGATGACTAGTTCGGATGAGCAGTTCTTC	CASGSMTSSDEQFF	TRBV12-5	-	few	TRBJ2-1
TGTGCCAGCAGTTTATCTACCCCCCTTACCCACGAGCAGTACTTC	CASSLSTPLTHEQYF	TRBV27	-	few	TRBJ2-7
TGCGCCAGCAGCCTCGGACAGGGCGATCAGCCCCAGCTTTTT	CASSLGQGDQPQLF	TRBV5-1	TRBD1	-	TRBJ1-5
TGCGCCAGCAGCCAAGCAAACAAAGCTGGGGCCAACGTCCTGACTTTC	CASSQANKAGANVLTF	TRBV4-3	-	many	TRBJ2-6
TGTGCCAGCGGCAGGGGTTTCTACGAGCAGTACTTC	CASGRGFYEQYF	TRBV28	-	few	TRBJ2-7
TGCGCCAGCAGCCAAGCGGCTTCGCAAGAGACCCAGTACTTC	CASSQAASQETQYF	TRBV4-1	-	many	TRBJ2-5
TGCGCCAGCAGTGAGTCGCGCAGGGGCTATGGCTACACCTTC	CASSESRRGYGYTF	TRBV10-1	-	-	TRBJ1-2
TGTGCCTGGAGCCCAGGGGGCCCGGGCTACACCTTC	CAWSPGGPGYTF	TRBV30	TRBD1	many	TRBJ1-2
TGTGCCAGCAGTCATCCCCCGACCGGGACAGGGGGCGGGAATGAGCAGTTCTTC	CASSHPPTGTGGGNEQFF	TRBV12-3/TRBV12-4	TRBD1	few	TRBJ2-1
TGCAGTGCTAGAGATCTATTACTAGCGGGAGCGCTCGAGCAGTTCTTC	CSARDLLLAGALEQFF	TRBV20-1	TRBD2	many	TRBJ2-1
TGTGCCAGCAGTTCTGGACAGGGCGGTGATACGCAGTATTTT	CASSSGQGGDTQYF	TRBV6-5	TRBD1	few	TRBJ2-3
TGCGCCAGCAGCGAACCCAGTAGCGGCCGGGCCTATGGCTACACCTTC	CASSEPSSGRAYGYTF	TRBV4-1	-	-	TRBJ1-2
TGTGCCAGCAGCCCATTAGCGGGAGCTCAAGAGACCCAGTACTTC	CASSPLAGAQETQYF	TRBV11-2	TRBD2	few	TRBJ2-5
TGTGCCACCAGTGATGCATCTAACAGCCGTACCGGGGAGCTGTTTTTT	CATSDASNSRTGELFF	TRBV24-1	-	-	TRBJ2-2
TGTGCCAGCAGCAAACCGGGACAGCCCTCCTACGAGCAGTACTTC	CASSKPGQPSYEQYF	TRBV12-3/TRBV12-4	TRBD1	many	TRBJ2-7
TGTGCCTGGAGTCACAGGGGGCTCACTGAAGCTTTCTTT	CAWSHRGLTEAFF	TRBV30	TRBD1	few	TRBJ1-1
TGTGCCAGCTCACCATGGGCGGGACAGGCAGATACGCAGTATTTT	CASSPWAGQADTQYF	TRBV18	TRBD1	-	TRBJ2-3
TGTGCCAGCAGCTTGTTTTCGGATGGGGGTAAAGAGACCCAGTACTTC	CASSLFSDGGKETQYF	TRBV11-2	-	many	TRBJ2-5
TGCAGCGTCGCCCAACAAGTAGAAACTGAAGCTTTCTTT	CSVAQQVETEAFF	TRBV29-1	-	many	TRBJ1-1
TGCGCCAGCAGCTTATTACCGACCCTTAACGTGGGCGAGCAGTACTTC	CASSLLPTLNVGEQYF	TRBV5-1	-	many	TRBJ2-7
TGTGCCAGCAGCTTAGAGGCGGGGGGGCAGACAGATACGCAGTATTTT	CASSLEAGGQTDTQYF	TRBV7-2	TRBD2	many	TRBJ2-3
TGTGCCAGCAGAAGGGACGGGTACAATGAGCAGTTCTTC	CASRRDGYNEQFF	TRBV12-3/TRBV12-4	-	-	TRBJ2-1
TGTGCCAGCAGGCTCGGACCGGGGTATGACAACGAGCAGTACTTC	CASRLGPGYDNEQYF	TRBV7-9	-	few	TRBJ2-7
TGCAGCACCATGGGGCTGAACACTGAAGCTTTCTTT	CSTMGLNTEAFF	TRBV29-1	-	few	TRBJ1-1
TGCGCCAGCAGTGAGAATTCCGACAGGTTCATTGGGAATCAGCCCCAGCATTTT	CASSENSDRFIGNQPQHF	TRBV10-1	-	many	TRBJ1-5
TGTGCCAGCAGCCAAGATCGGACCGCGAACACTGAAGCTTTCTTT	CASSQDRTANTEAFF	TRBV4-2	-	many	TRBJ1-1
TGTGCCAGCAGTTACGACCACGCCGGAGGTGAAAAACTGTTTTTT	CASSYDHAGGEKLFF	TRBV6-6	-	-	TRBJ1-4
TGTGCCAGCAGCCACCTTACAGGGGGCACTGAAGCTTTCTTT	CASSHLTGGTEAFF	TRBV3-1	TRBD1	few	TRBJ1-1
TGTGCCAGCAGCTTGGCGGGACAGATCTTCCAAGAGACCCAGTACTTC	CASSLAGQIFQETQYF	TRBV11-2	-	few	TRBJ2-5
TGTGCCAGCAGTTACGGACAGGGTAATAATGAAAAACTGTTTTTT	CASSYGQGNNEKLFF	TRBV6-6	TRBD1	few	TRBJ1-4
TGTGCCAGCAGTGAAGACTTTGTTGGGCGCCGCTCTGGGGCCAACGTCCTGACTTTC	CASSEDFVGRRSGANVLTF	TRBV6-1	-	-	TRBJ2-6
TGTGCCAGCAGCGATAGCGGGGGATACGCCACAGATACGCAGTATTTT	CASSDSGGYATDTQYF	TRBV7-2	TRBD2	-	TRBJ2-3
TGTGCCAGCGAGACAGACTCCTACGAGCAGTACTTC	CASETDSYEQYF	TRBV28	-	-	TRBJ2-7
TGTGCCAGTAGTATAGTATTGGCGGCAGGGGAGACGGGAGGGCCAAACAATGAGCAGTTCTTC	CASSIVLAAGETGGPNNEQFF	TRBV19	TRBD2	few	TRBJ2-1
TGTGCCAGCAGCACGGGGACCACAGAAGAGACCCAGTACTTC	CASSTGTTEETQYF	TRBV11-2	-	many	TRBJ2-5
TGCGCCAGCAGCTTGGAGGTGGGGCCCTACGAGCAGTACTTC	CASSLEVGPYEQYF	TRBV5-1	-	many	TRBJ2-7
TGTGCCAGCAGCCCGCCCACCGGGACATTGAACACTGAAGCTTTCTTT	CASSPPTGTLNTEAFF	TRBV3-1	-	-	TRBJ1-1
TGTGCCAGCAGTGAAGCGGCCAGCAATGAGCAGTTCTTC	CASSEAASNEQFF	TRBV2	-	few	TRBJ2-1
TGTGCCAGCAGCCAAGCCCTCAGCGGGGTCGCCTACGAGCAGTACTTC	CASSQALSGVAYEQYF	TRBV3-1	TRBD2	-	TRBJ2-7
TGTGCCTGGAGGTCCGGGGCAGCAACCGGGGAGCTGTTTTTT	CAWRSGAATGELFF	TRBV30	-	-	TRBJ2-2
TGCAGCGCACTTACCGGGACCGGGGGCAATCAGCCCCAGCATTTT	CSALTGTGGNQPQHF	TRBV29-1	-	many	TRBJ1-5
TGTGCCAGCAGTGGACAGCTCCGGAACACTGAAGCTTTCTTT	CASSGQLRNTEAFF	TRBV2	-	many	TRBJ1-1
TGCAGCGTTCTTTGGGACTCCAGCTACGAGCAGTACTTC	CSVLWDSSYEQYF	TRBV29-1	-	-	TRBJ2-7
TGTGCCAGCAGCCCACAGAGGGGGGGTGGGGCTTTCTTT	CASSPQRGGGAFF	TRBV3-1	-	-	TRBJ1-1